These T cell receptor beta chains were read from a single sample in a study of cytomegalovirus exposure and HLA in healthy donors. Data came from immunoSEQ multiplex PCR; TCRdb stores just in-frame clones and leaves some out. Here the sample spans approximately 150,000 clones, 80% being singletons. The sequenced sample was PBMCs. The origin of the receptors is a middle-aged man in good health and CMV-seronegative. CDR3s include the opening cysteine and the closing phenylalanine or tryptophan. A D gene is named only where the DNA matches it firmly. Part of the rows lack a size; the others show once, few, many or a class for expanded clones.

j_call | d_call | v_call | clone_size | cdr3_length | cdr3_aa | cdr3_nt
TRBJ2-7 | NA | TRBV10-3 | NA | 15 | CAISGPNSLTYEQYF | TGTGCCATCAGTGGCCCTAACAGCCTTACCTACGAGCAGTACTTC
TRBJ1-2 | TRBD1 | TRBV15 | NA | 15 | CATSREGQPSLGDTF | TGTGCCACCAGCAGAGAGGGACAGCCTTCTTTGGGAGACACCTTC
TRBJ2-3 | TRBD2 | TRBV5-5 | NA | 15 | CASSGGEASTDTQYF | TGTGCCAGCTCCGGGGGGGAAGCTAGCACAGATACGCAGTATTTT
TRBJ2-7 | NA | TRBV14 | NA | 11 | CASSHLYEQYF | TGTGCCAGCAGCCATCTCTACGAGCAGTACTTC
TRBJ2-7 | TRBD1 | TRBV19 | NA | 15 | CASSETGTGLHEQYF | TGTGCCAGTAGTGAGACCGGGACAGGGTTACACGAGCAGTACTTC
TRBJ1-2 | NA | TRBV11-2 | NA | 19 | CASKGGSEALGRGNYGYTF | TGTGCCAGCAAGGGAGGGTCGGAGGCGTTGGGCCGGGGTAACTATGGCTACACCTTC
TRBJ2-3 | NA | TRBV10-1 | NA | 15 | CASSARGKGTDTQYF | TGCGCCAGCAGTGCGAGGGGGAAGGGCACAGATACGCAGTATTTT
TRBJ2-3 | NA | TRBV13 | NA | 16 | CASRGAGNLYTDTQYF | TGTGCCAGCAGGGGGGCAGGGAACCTTTACACAGATACGCAGTATTTT
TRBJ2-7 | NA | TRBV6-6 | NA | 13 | CASSLTVTYEQYF | TGTGCCAGCAGTTTGACAGTCACCTACGAGCAGTACTTC
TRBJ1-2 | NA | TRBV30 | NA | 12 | CAWDRGAGGYTF | TGTGCCTGGGACCGGGGGGCAGGAGGCTACACCTTC
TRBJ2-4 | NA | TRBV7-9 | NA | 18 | CASSHPPEETLAKNIQYF | TGTGCCAGCAGCCACCCTCCCGAGGAGACCCTAGCCAAAAACATTCAGTACTTC
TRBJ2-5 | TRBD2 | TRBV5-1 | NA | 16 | CASASGRGDYQETQYF | TGCGCCAGCGCCTCAGGGCGGGGGGACTATCAAGAGACCCAGTACTTC
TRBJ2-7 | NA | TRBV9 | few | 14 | CASSVAPRTYEQYF | TGTGCCAGCAGCGTAGCTCCCAGGACCTACGAGCAGTACTTC
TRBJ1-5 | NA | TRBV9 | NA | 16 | CASMRDRHYSNQPQHF | TGTGCCAGCATGCGAGACAGACATTATAGCAATCAGCCCCAGCATTTT
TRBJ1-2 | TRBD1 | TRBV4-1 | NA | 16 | CASSQKGGGLDYGYTF | TGCGCCAGCAGCCAGAAAGGAGGGGGCCTTGACTATGGCTACACCTTC
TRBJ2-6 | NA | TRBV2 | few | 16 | CASSVGRVSGANVLTF | TGTGCCAGCAGTGTGGGCAGAGTCTCTGGGGCCAACGTCCTGACTTTC
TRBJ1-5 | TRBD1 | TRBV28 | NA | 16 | CASRRRTGGSNQPQHF | TGTGCCAGCAGACGGCGGACAGGGGGTAGCAATCAGCCCCAGCATTTT
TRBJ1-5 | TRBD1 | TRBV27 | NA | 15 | CASMGAGGLNQPQHF | TGTGCCAGCATGGGGGCAGGGGGCCTCAATCAGCCCCAGCATTTT
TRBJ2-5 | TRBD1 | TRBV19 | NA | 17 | CASSKVSTGGADGTQYF | TGTGCCAGTAGTAAGGTGTCTACAGGGGGCGCGGATGGGACCCAGTACTTC
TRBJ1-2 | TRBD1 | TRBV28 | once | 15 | CASSLPGQANYGYTF | TGTGCCAGCAGTTTACCGGGACAGGCTAACTATGGCTACACCTTC
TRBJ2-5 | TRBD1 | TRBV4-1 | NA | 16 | CASSQGRTGVQETQYF | TGCGCCAGCAGCCAGGGGAGGACAGGGGTCCAAGAGACCCAGTACTTC
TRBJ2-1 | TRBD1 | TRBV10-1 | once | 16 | CASSSETGTGLNEQFF | TGCGCCAGCTCTTCTGAGACCGGGACAGGGCTCAATGAGCAGTTCTTC